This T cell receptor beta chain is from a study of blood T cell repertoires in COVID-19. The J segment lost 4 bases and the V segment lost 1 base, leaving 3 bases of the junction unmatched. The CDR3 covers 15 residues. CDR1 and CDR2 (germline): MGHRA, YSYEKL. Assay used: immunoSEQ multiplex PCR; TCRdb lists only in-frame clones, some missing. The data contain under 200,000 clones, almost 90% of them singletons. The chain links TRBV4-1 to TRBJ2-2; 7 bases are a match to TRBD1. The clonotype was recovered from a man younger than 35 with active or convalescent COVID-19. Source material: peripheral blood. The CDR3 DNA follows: TGCGCCAGCAGCCAAGCAGGGGGTACCACCGGGGAGCTGTTTTTT. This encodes CASSQAGGTTGELFF.